This T cell receptor (beta chain) originates from a study of cytomegalovirus exposure and HLA in healthy donors. V was shortened by 3 bases and J by 0 bases, with 12 bases between the two germline ends. Germline CDR1 SGDLS, CDR2 YYNGEE. The CDR3 runs to 15 residues. Findings and limits, study-wide: One later analysis reportedly identified an Asian-associated ancestry cluster that showed fewer N-insertions than the roughly 700-donor mean.

This clone was seen once. Its antigen is currently unknown. A multiplex PCR was run with 60 Vbeta primers and 13 Jbeta primers. TCRdb keeps only in-frame clones here, not all; method: immunoSEQ multiplex PCR. The sample contains 100,000 to 130,000 clones, around 76% of which appear only once. The receptor's source is a young man in good health and CMV-seronegative. This chain joins TRBV9 and TRBJ1-1; the D gene is possibly TRBD1 (5 bases). Sequences were obtained from PBMCs. In DNA form, the CDR3 reads TGTGCCAGCAGCGCTCGGGGGATCATGAACACTGAAGCTTTCTTT. Amino acids: CASSARGIMNTEAFF.